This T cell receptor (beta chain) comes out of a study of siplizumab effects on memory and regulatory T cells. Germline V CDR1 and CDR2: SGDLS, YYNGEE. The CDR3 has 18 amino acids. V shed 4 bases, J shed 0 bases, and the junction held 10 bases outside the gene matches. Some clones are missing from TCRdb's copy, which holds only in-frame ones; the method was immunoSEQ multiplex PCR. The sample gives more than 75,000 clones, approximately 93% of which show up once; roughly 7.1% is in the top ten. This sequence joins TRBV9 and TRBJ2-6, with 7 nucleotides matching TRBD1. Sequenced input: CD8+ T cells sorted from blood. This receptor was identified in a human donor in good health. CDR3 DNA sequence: TGTGCCAGCAGCCCACGGACAGGTTTCATCTCTGGGGCCAACGTCCTGACTTTC. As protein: CASSPRTGFISGANVLTF.